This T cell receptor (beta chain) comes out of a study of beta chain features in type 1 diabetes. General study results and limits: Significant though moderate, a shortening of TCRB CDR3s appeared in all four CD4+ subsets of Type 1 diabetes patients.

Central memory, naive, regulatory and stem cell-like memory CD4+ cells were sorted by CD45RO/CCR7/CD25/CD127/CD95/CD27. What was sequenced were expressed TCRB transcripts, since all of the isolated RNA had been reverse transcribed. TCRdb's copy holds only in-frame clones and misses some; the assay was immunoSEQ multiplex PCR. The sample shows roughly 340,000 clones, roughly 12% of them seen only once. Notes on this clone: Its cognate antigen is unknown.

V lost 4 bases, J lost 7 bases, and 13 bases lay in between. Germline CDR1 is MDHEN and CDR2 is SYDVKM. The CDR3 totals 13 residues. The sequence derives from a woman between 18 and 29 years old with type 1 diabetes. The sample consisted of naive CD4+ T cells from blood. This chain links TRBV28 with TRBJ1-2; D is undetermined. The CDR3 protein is CASSSLLAGGYTF. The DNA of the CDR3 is TGTGCCAGCAGTTCCCTATTGGCGGGTGGCTACACCTTC.